This TCR beta chain stems from a study of blood T cell repertoires in COVID-19. Background on the study: Italy, Spain and the United States were the sources of the convalescent and acute COVID-19 samples. T cells, B-cell-depleted T cells, or PBMCs provided the cDNA or gDNA that served as material.

Germline CDR1 and CDR2: LGHNA and YNFKEQ. The CDR3 runs to 13 residues. The V gene lost 1 base and the J gene lost 8 bases, with 6 bases spanning the gap. This clone was detected once. The authors' processing: Using reference gene primer amplification, nucleated cell counts were estimated. Sequenced by immunoSEQ multiplex PCR; TCRdb stores in-frame clones only, minus some. That table furnishes V, J and clone size, whereas the DNA furnished D and trimming. Seen here are around 130,000 clones, roughly 71% observed once, and the top ten hold about 18%. The V and J genes are TRBV4-2 and TRBJ1-6; D unresolved. The sample taken for sequencing was peripheral blood. The source of this sequence is a man older than 75 with acute or convalescent COVID-19. CDR3 sequence (DNA): TGTGCCAGCAGCCAAGGAGCTGATTCACCCCTCCACTTT. This codes for CASSQGADSPLHF.